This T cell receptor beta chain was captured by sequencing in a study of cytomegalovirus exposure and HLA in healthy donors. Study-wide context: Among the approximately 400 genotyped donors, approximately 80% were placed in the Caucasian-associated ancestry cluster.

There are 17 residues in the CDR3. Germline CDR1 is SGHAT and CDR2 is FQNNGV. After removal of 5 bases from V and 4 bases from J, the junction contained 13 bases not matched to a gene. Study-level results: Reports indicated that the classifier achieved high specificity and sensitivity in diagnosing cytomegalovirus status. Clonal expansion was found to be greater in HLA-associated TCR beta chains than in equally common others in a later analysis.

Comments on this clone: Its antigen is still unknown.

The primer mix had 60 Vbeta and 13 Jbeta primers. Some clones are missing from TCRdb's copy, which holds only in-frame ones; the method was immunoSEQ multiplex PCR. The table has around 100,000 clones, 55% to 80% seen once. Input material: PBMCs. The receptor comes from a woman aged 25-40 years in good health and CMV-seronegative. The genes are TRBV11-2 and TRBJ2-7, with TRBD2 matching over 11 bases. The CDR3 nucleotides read TGTGCCAGCAGCCGACAGATACTAGCGGGAGCGAGGTACGAGCAGTACTTC. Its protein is CASSRQILAGARYEQYF.